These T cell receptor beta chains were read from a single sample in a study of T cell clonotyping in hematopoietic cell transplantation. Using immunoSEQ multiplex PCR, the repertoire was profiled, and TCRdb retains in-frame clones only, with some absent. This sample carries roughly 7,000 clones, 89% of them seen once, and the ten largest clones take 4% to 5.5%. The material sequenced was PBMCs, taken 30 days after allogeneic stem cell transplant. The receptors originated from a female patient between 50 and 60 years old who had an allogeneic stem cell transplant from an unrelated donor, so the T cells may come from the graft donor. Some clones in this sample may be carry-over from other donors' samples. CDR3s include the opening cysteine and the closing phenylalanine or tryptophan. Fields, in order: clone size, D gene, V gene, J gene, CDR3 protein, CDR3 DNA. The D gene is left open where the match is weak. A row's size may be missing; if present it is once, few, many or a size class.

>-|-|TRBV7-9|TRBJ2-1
CASSLTDNNEQFF
TGTGCCAGCAGCCTTACAGATAACAATGAGCAGTTCTTC
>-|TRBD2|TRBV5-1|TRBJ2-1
CASSWGGKDNEQFF
TGCGCCAGCAGCTGGGGGGGGAAGGACAATGAGCAGTTCTTC
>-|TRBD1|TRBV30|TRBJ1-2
CASSPGTGRLYTF
TGTGCCTCCTCCCCCGGGACAGGGAGACTTTACACCTTC
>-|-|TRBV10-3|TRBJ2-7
CAISESGKGNEQYF
TGTGCCATCAGTGAGTCGGGAAAGGGGAACGAGCAGTACTTC
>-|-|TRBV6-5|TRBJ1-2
CASKGLANYGYTF
TGTGCCAGCAAGGGGTTAGCTAACTATGGCTACACCTTC
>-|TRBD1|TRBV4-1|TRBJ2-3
CASSQVGQGRTDTQYF
TGCGCCAGCAGCCAAGTCGGACAGGGGAGGACAGATACGCAGTATTTT
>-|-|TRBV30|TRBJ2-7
CACGISSRLVQYF
TGTGCCTGTGGGATATCGAGTCGTTTGGTGCAGTACTTC
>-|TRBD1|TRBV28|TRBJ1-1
CASSFGQGNTEAFF
TGTGCCAGCAGTTTCGGACAGGGGAACACTGAAGCTTTCTTT
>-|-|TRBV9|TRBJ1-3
CASSVEGRGGNTIYF
TGTGCCAGCAGCGTAGAGGGTCGAGGTGGAAACACCATATATTTT
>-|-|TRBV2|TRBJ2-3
CASSVGRGDTQYF
TGTGCCAGCAGTGTCGGCCGGGGAGATACGCAGTATTTT
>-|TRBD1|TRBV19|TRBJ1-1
CASSNPWTGSNTEAFF
TGTGCCAGTAGTAATCCGTGGACAGGATCGAACACTGAAGCTTTCTTT
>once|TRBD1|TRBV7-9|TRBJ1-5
CASSLAGQSLNQPQHF
TGTGCCAGCAGCTTAGCGGGACAGTCACTCAATCAGCCCCAGCATTTT
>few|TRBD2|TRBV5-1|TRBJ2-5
CASSPGLAGGRETQYF
TGCGCCAGCAGCCCGGGACTAGCGGGAGGGCGAGAGACCCAGTACTTC
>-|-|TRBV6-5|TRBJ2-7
CASTKRGEQYF
TGTGCCAGCACCAAGAGGGGCGAGCAGTACTTT
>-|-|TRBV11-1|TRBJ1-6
CASSLGRDNSPLHF
TGTGCCAGCAGCTTAGGACGAGATAATTCACCCCTCCACTTT
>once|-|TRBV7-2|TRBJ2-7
CASSLELDAYEQYF
TGTGCCAGCAGCTTAGAGCTAGATGCCTACGAGCAGTACTTC
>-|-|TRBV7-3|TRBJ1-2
CASSMEGQTNYGYTF
TGTGCCAGCAGCATGGAAGGACAGACTAACTATGGCTACACCTTC